Listed below are T cell receptor beta chains from one sample, sequenced in a study of shared clonotypes between healthy human individuals. Repertoires were generated with immunoSEQ multiplex PCR, while TCRdb's copy carries only in-frame clones and drops some. The data show over 950,000 clones, 70% to 85% seen once. The material sequenced was memory CD4+ T cells from PBMCs. These receptors all come from a man between 18 and 29 years old in good health. Some clones in this sample may be carry-over from other donors' samples. Each CDR3 is given with its conserved first and last residue. D genes are given only for firm matches. Rows give clone size only sometimes, using once, few, many, or a class for an expanded clone.

clone size | J gene | D gene | V gene | CDR3 protein | CDR3 DNA
few | TRBJ1-2 | - | TRBV11-2 | CASPRDPDGYTF | TGTGCCAGCCCCAGGGACCCCGACGGCTACACCTTC
once | TRBJ2-1 | TRBD2 | TRBV5-1 | CASSLDSAGWSGEQFF | TGCGCCAGCAGCCTGGACTCAGCGGGATGGTCGGGTGAGCAGTTCTTC
- | TRBJ2-3 | - | TRBV30 | CAWSPGADTQYF | TGTGCCTGGAGTCCGGGGGCAGATACGCAGTATTTT
many | TRBJ2-1 | TRBD2 | TRBV15 | CATSWGLAGGVEQFF | TGTGCCACCAGCTGGGGACTAGCGGGAGGAGTTGAGCAGTTCTTC
- | TRBJ2-3 | TRBD2 | TRBV4-2 | CASSQAGTSATPSTDTQYF | TGTGCCAGCAGCCAAGCCGGGACTAGCGCAACCCCTAGCACAGATACGCAGTATTTT
- | TRBJ1-2 | - | TRBV5-6 | CASSLFRGSNYGYTF | TGTGCCAGCAGCTTGTTCAGGGGATCTAACTATGGCTACACCTTC
few | TRBJ2-3 | TRBD1 | TRBV6-5 | CASSYGTGGLPHF | TGTGCCAGCAGTTACGGAACAGGGGGATTGCCCCATTTT
- | TRBJ1-3 | - | TRBV5-1 | CASSTNGDSGNTIYF | TGCGCCAGCAGCACGAACGGAGACTCTGGAAACACCATATATTTT
- | TRBJ1-6 | TRBD1 | TRBV30 | CAWSARDRGYNSPLHF | TGTGCCTGGAGTGCCAGAGACAGGGGCTATAATTCACCCCTCCACTTT
- | TRBJ1-5 | TRBD1 | TRBV28 | CASSLWDRGHQPQHF | TGTGCCAGCAGTTTATGGGACAGGGGGCATCAGCCCCAGCATTTT
- | TRBJ1-2 | TRBD1 | TRBV5-4 | CASTLEGTGKGYTF | TGTGCCAGCACCTTGGAGGGGACAGGGAAGGGCTACACCTTC
- | TRBJ2-3 | - | TRBV7-8 | CASSLRNTDTQYF | TGTGCCAGCAGCTTAAGGAACACAGATACGCAGTATTTT
- | TRBJ1-5 | - | TRBV4-1 | CASSPLRLNQPQHF | TGCGCCAGCAGCCCCCTGAGGTTGAATCAGCCCCAGCATTTT
once | TRBJ2-5 | TRBD2 | TRBV28 | CASSKTSGRDLGETQYF | TGTGCCAGCAGTAAGACTAGCGGGAGAGACCTAGGGGAGACCCAGTACTTC
- | TRBJ2-7 | TRBD1 | TRBV27 | CASSLSGRGWYEQYF | TGTGCCAGCAGTTTATCGGGCAGGGGGTGGTACGAGCAGTACTTC
- | TRBJ2-3 | - | TRBV19 | CASSQGVADTQYF | TGTGCCAGTAGTCAAGGGGTCGCAGATACGCAGTATTTT
many | TRBJ1-3 | - | TRBV7-9 | CASSLARGRHDSGNTIYF | TGTGCCAGCAGCTTAGCTCGTGGGCGACATGACTCTGGAAACACCATATATTTT
- | TRBJ2-5 | TRBD2 | TRBV7-2 | CASSPRGRGLAGGETQYF | TGTGCCAGCAGCCCTCGAGGGCGGGGACTAGCGGGAGGGGAGACCCAGTACTTC
- | TRBJ2-1 | - | TRBV11-2 | CASSPGPRNEQFF | TGTGCCAGCAGTCCGGGGCCGAGGAATGAGCAGTTCTTC
- | TRBJ2-5 | - | TRBV7-9 | CASSLISGRETQYF | TGTGCCAGCAGCTTAATTAGTGGGCGGGAGACCCAGTACTTC